This is a list of T cell receptor beta chains from one sample in a study of quantifying T cell responses using KT2 cells. MiXCR, applied by TCRdb to the UMI-ligation and nested PCR reads, yields one record per CDR3 protein. The sample has tens of thousands of distinct CDR3 sequences; around a tenth are singletons. What was sequenced was PBMCs spiked with cells of the T cell clone KT2. The receptor source for this set is a human donor. Each CDR3 is given with its conserved first and last residue. Each record gives: J gene, clone size, D gene, V gene, CDR3 protein, CDR3 DNA. The D gene is left open where the match is weak. Size is omitted from some rows. Given values are once, few, many or a class for expanded clones.

J gene: TRBJ2-5
clone size: .
D gene: TRBD1
V gene: TRBV12-3/TRBV12-4
CDR3 protein: CASMGTGGGETQYF
CDR3 DNA: TGTGCCAGCATGGGGACAGGGGGCGGCGAGACCCAGTACTTC

J gene: TRBJ2-3
clone size: many
D gene: .
V gene: TRBV29-1
CDR3 protein: CSVELGQRERDF
CDR3 DNA: TGCAGCGTTGAACTCGGACAGAGAGAGAGGGATTTT

J gene: TRBJ1-4
clone size: few
D gene: TRBD1
V gene: TRBV7-9
CDR3 protein: CASSTYRGTGEKLFF
CDR3 DNA: TGTGCCAGCAGCACCTACAGGGGGACGGGTGAAAAACTGTTTTTT

J gene: TRBJ2-3
clone size: few
D gene: TRBD2
V gene: TRBV3-1
CDR3 protein: CASSSGQTTSGTSTDTQYF
CDR3 DNA: TGTGCCAGCAGCTCCGGACAGACGACTAGCGGGACTAGCACAGATACGCAGTATTTT

J gene: TRBJ2-7
clone size: few
D gene: TRBD1
V gene: TRBV12-3/TRBV12-4
CDR3 protein: CASTFGLGRDRDHEQYF
CDR3 DNA: TGTGCCAGCACCTTTGGTTTGGGCCGGGACAGGGATCACGAGCAGTACTTC

J gene: TRBJ1-1
clone size: few
D gene: .
V gene: TRBV5-1
CDR3 protein: CASSLSGRANTEAFF
CDR3 DNA: TGCGCCAGCAGCTTGTCGGGCAGGGCTAACACTGAAGCTTTCTTT

J gene: TRBJ2-1
clone size: many
D gene: TRBD2
V gene: TRBV7-9
CDR3 protein: CASSALAGGHNEQFF
CDR3 DNA: TGTGCCAGCAGCGCCCTAGCGGGGGGGCACAATGAGCAGTTCTTC

J gene: TRBJ1-1
clone size: .
D gene: .
V gene: TRBV27
CDR3 protein: CASSLGVRGSTEAFF
CDR3 DNA: TGTGCCAGCAGTTTGGGTGTGAGGGGATCGACTGAAGCTTTCTTT

J gene: TRBJ1-5
clone size: .
D gene: TRBD1
V gene: TRBV7-3
CDR3 protein: CASSSRGLRNQPQHF
CDR3 DNA: TGTGCCAGCAGCTCCAGGGGGCTAAGGAATCAGCCCCAGCATTTT

J gene: TRBJ2-7
clone size: many
D gene: .
V gene: TRBV6-4
CDR3 protein: CASSDSTTYEQYF
CDR3 DNA: TGTGCCAGCAGTGACTCGACAACCTACGAGCAGTACTTC

J gene: TRBJ1-5
clone size: many
D gene: .
V gene: TRBV4-1
CDR3 protein: CASSQNRESNQPQHF
CDR3 DNA: TGCGCCAGCAGCCAAAACAGGGAGAGCAATCAGCCCCAGCATTTT

J gene: TRBJ2-1
clone size: few
D gene: TRBD2
V gene: TRBV29-1
CDR3 protein: CSDTRGAPYNEQFF
CDR3 DNA: TGCAGCGACACGCGGGGGGCCCCATACAATGAGCAGTTCTTC

J gene: TRBJ1-5
clone size: .
D gene: .
V gene: TRBV20-1
CDR3 protein: CSARDQRRTNQPQHF
CDR3 DNA: TGCAGTGCTAGAGATCAACGCAGGACCAATCAGCCCCAGCATTTT

J gene: TRBJ1-1
clone size: .
D gene: .
V gene: TRBV19
CDR3 protein: CASSYVAGDTEAFF
CDR3 DNA: TGTGCCAGTAGCTATGTGGCGGGGGACACTGAAGCTTTCTTT

J gene: TRBJ2-6
clone size: few
D gene: .
V gene: TRBV27
CDR3 protein: CASSPFGLSGANVLTF
CDR3 DNA: TGTGCCAGCAGCCCCTTCGGGCTATCTGGGGCCAACGTCCTGACTTTC

J gene: TRBJ2-3
clone size: few
D gene: TRBD1
V gene: TRBV5-5
CDR3 protein: CASSSGDRVVYGNTQYF
CDR3 DNA: TGTGCCAGCAGCTCCGGGGACAGGGTGGTGTATGGGAATACGCAGTATTTT

J gene: TRBJ2-3
clone size: few
D gene: TRBD2
V gene: TRBV20-1
CDR3 protein: CSASRSGKRTDTQYF
CDR3 DNA: TGCAGTGCTAGCCGAAGCGGGAAACGCACAGATACGCAGTATTTT

J gene: TRBJ2-3
clone size: .
D gene: .
V gene: TRBV7-2
CDR3 protein: CASSRDRTDTQYF
CDR3 DNA: TGTGCCAGCAGCCGGGACCGCACAGATACGCAGTATTTT

J gene: TRBJ1-5
clone size: few
D gene: .
V gene: TRBV28
CDR3 protein: CASSFLEGRYNQPQHF
CDR3 DNA: TGTGCCAGCAGTTTCTTGGAGGGGCGCTACAATCAGCCCCAGCATTTT

J gene: TRBJ2-1
clone size: .
D gene: .
V gene: TRBV6-2/TRBV6-3
CDR3 protein: CASSWRTVSYNEQFF
CDR3 DNA: TGTGCCAGCAGTTGGAGGACTGTCTCCTACAATGAGCAGTTCTTC

J gene: TRBJ2-2
clone size: .
D gene: .
V gene: TRBV3-1
CDR3 protein: CASRSGPNTGELFF
CDR3 DNA: TGTGCCAGCAGGAGCGGGCCGAACACCGGGGAGCTGTTTTTT

J gene: TRBJ2-5
clone size: .
D gene: TRBD1
V gene: TRBV23-1
CDR3 protein: CARGPGQGDRETQYF
CDR3 DNA: TGCGCCAGAGGACCGGGACAGGGGGACCGGGAGACCCAGTACTTC

J gene: TRBJ2-7
clone size: .
D gene: TRBD1
V gene: TRBV7-9
CDR3 protein: CASSLDAGQGTSYEQYF
CDR3 DNA: TGTGCCAGCAGCTTGGATGCGGGACAGGGAACTTCCTACGAGCAGTACTTC

J gene: TRBJ1-5
clone size: few
D gene: TRBD1
V gene: TRBV9
CDR3 protein: CASSGQGPNQPQHF
CDR3 DNA: TGTGCCAGCAGCGGACAGGGCCCTAATCAGCCCCAGCATTTT

J gene: TRBJ1-2
clone size: .
D gene: TRBD1
V gene: TRBV30
CDR3 protein: CAWSPGTGGHTF
CDR3 DNA: TGTGCCTGGAGCCCCGGGACAGGGGGCCACACCTTC

J gene: TRBJ2-5
clone size: few
D gene: TRBD2
V gene: TRBV4-2
CDR3 protein: CASSHAGGAKETQYF
CDR3 DNA: TGTGCCAGCAGCCATGCGGGAGGAGCGAAAGAGACCCAGTACTTC

J gene: TRBJ2-1
clone size: few
D gene: .
V gene: TRBV29-1
CDR3 protein: CSVEYNEQFF
CDR3 DNA: TGCAGCGTTGAATATAATGAGCAGTTCTTC

J gene: TRBJ1-2
clone size: few
D gene: .
V gene: TRBV21-1
CDR3 protein: CASSKEPDRADSYGYTF
CDR3 DNA: TGTGCCAGCAGCAAAGAACCTGACAGAGCAGATTCCTATGGCTACACCTTC

J gene: TRBJ1-1
clone size: many
D gene: TRBD1
V gene: TRBV18
CDR3 protein: CASSRGTENTEAFF
CDR3 DNA: TGTGCCAGCTCACGCGGGACAGAGAACACTGAAGCTTTCTTT

J gene: TRBJ2-5
clone size: few
D gene: .
V gene: TRBV18
CDR3 protein: CASSGGLQETQYF
CDR3 DNA: TGTGCCAGCTCAGGGGGTCTACAAGAGACCCAGTACTTC

J gene: TRBJ2-7
clone size: many
D gene: .
V gene: TRBV11-2
CDR3 protein: CAPRDHSYEQYF
CDR3 DNA: TGTGCCCCCCGGGACCACTCCTACGAGCAGTACTTC

J gene: TRBJ2-1
clone size: many
D gene: .
V gene: TRBV7-9
CDR3 protein: CASSFVEQFF
CDR3 DNA: TGTGCCAGCAGCTTCGTTGAGCAGTTCTTC

J gene: TRBJ2-2
clone size: few
D gene: .
V gene: TRBV27
CDR3 protein: CASSLMGGELFF
CDR3 DNA: TGTGCCAGCAGTTTGATGGGCGGGGAGCTGTTTTTT

J gene: TRBJ2-2
clone size: few
D gene: TRBD2
V gene: TRBV24-1
CDR3 protein: CATSDGTTNTGELFF
CDR3 DNA: TGTGCCACCAGTGATGGGACTACCAACACCGGGGAGCTGTTTTTT

J gene: TRBJ2-3
clone size: few
D gene: .
V gene: TRBV29-1
CDR3 protein: CSVAETDTQYF
CDR3 DNA: TGCAGCGTTGCGGAAACGGATACGCAGTATTTT

J gene: TRBJ2-3
clone size: .
D gene: .
V gene: TRBV4-3
CDR3 protein: CASSQEGGTTSTDTQYF
CDR3 DNA: TGCGCCAGCAGCCAAGAAGGAGGCACCACTAGCACAGATACGCAGTATTTT

J gene: TRBJ2-2
clone size: .
D gene: .
V gene: TRBV29-1
CDR3 protein: CSVEDQFSGELFF
CDR3 DNA: TGCAGCGTTGAAGATCAATTTTCCGGGGAGCTGTTTTTT

J gene: TRBJ1-1
clone size: few
D gene: TRBD1
V gene: TRBV29-1
CDR3 protein: CSVWEDRGWTEAFF
CDR3 DNA: TGCAGCGTTTGGGAGGACAGGGGATGGACTGAAGCTTTCTTT

J gene: TRBJ2-5
clone size: many
D gene: .
V gene: TRBV4-2
CDR3 protein: CASSHSGQQETQYF
CDR3 DNA: TGTGCCAGCAGCCATAGTGGACAACAAGAGACCCAGTACTTC

J gene: TRBJ2-7
clone size: .
D gene: TRBD1
V gene: TRBV30
CDR3 protein: CAWSPGQGALYEQYF
CDR3 DNA: TGTGCCTGGAGCCCGGGACAGGGGGCGCTTTACGAGCAGTACTTC

J gene: TRBJ2-3
clone size: few
D gene: .
V gene: TRBV3-1
CDR3 protein: CASSYGRTNTQYF
CDR3 DNA: TGTGCCAGCAGCTACGGTAGGACTAATACGCAGTATTTT

J gene: TRBJ2-3
clone size: many
D gene: .
V gene: TRBV5-4
CDR3 protein: CASSFATGDTQYF
CDR3 DNA: TGTGCCAGCAGCTTTGCGACCGGAGATACGCAGTATTTT

J gene: TRBJ2-5
clone size: many
D gene: .
V gene: TRBV18
CDR3 protein: CASSPPRIETQYF
CDR3 DNA: TGTGCCAGCTCACCGCCCCGGATAGAGACCCAGTACTTC

J gene: TRBJ2-1
clone size: few
D gene: TRBD2
V gene: TRBV5-1
CDR3 protein: CASSLASGGGHEQFF
CDR3 DNA: TGCGCCAGCAGCTTGGCTAGCGGGGGTGGCCATGAGCAGTTCTTC

J gene: TRBJ2-5
clone size: .
D gene: TRBD2
V gene: TRBV18
CDR3 protein: CASSPGLARRETQYF
CDR3 DNA: TGTGCCAGCTCCCCGGGACTAGCGCGAAGAGAGACCCAGTACTTC

J gene: TRBJ1-4
clone size: .
D gene: TRBD1
V gene: TRBV3-1
CDR3 protein: CASSQAGQGDEKLFF
CDR3 DNA: TGTGCCAGCAGCCAAGCAGGACAGGGGGATGAAAAACTGTTTTTT

J gene: TRBJ2-3
clone size: many
D gene: TRBD2
V gene: TRBV15
CDR3 protein: CATSPQRGGTDTQYF
CDR3 DNA: TGTGCCACCAGCCCACAGCGGGGGGGCACAGATACGCAGTATTTT

J gene: TRBJ2-7
clone size: .
D gene: .
V gene: TRBV2
CDR3 protein: CASKATSSLSYEQYF
CDR3 DNA: TGTGCCAGCAAGGCCACCTCTTCCCTCTCCTACGAGCAGTACTTC

J gene: TRBJ2-5
clone size: many
D gene: .
V gene: TRBV5-6
CDR3 protein: CASSSVGTQYF
CDR3 DNA: TGTGCCAGCAGCTCCGTTGGGACCCAGTACTTC